This is a list of T cell receptor beta chains from one sample in a study of blood T cells in healthy people across ages. Each CDR3 protein gets one entry after TCRdb re-called the 5' RACE reads with MiXCR. The table has hundreds of thousands of distinct CDR3 sequences, approximately 50% seen once. Sequenced material: blood. The origin of the receptors is a woman aged 55-70 years in good health. Both conserved end residues are part of each CDR3. The D gene is left open where the match is weak. Some rows mark clone size as missing; the rest say once, few, many or name a class of expanded clone.

j_call d_call clone_size v_call cdr3_aa
NA NA few TRBV7-2 CASSLVGQGETQYF
TRBJ2-5 TRBD2 NA TRBV6-1 CASSETSGRVDEQYF
TRBJ1-6 NA NA TRBV5-1 CATSKAMDSPLHF
TRBJ1-1 NA NA TRBV9 CASSAYDILNTEAFF
TRBJ2-3 NA NA TRBV20-1 CSARGGRFTDTQYF
TRBJ1-2 NA NA TRBV29-1 CSVAGQTIYGYTF
TRBJ2-1 TRBD2 NA TRBV11-2 CASSTSSGRNNEQFF
TRBJ2-1 NA NA TRBV18 CASSPRLVYNEQFF
TRBJ1-4 NA NA TRBV2 CASSEWGQGDKKLFF
TRBJ2-5 NA few TRBV5-1 CASSALYQETQYF
TRBJ2-3 NA NA TRBV7-2 CASSRMTGGQGGGPDTQYF
TRBJ1-1 NA NA TRBV5-1 CASSFMENTEAFF
TRBJ2-7 TRBD2 few TRBV3-1 CASSDGTSGYEQYF
TRBJ2-1 NA NA TRBV21-1 CASSVRDRDSGTYNEQFF
TRBJ2-7 TRBD2 many TRBV20-1 CSARDPRAGTIYEQYF
TRBJ2-7 NA NA TRBV7-6 CASSLEGRDSYEQYF
TRBJ2-3 TRBD2 few TRBV24-1 CATSDFGLAGGYSDTQYF
TRBJ2-7 NA NA TRBV25-1 CASLGLYSYEQYF
TRBJ2-5 TRBD2 NA TRBV4-3 CASSLLADAMVQYF
TRBJ2-1 TRBD1 NA TRBV7-9 CASSREGQGAYNEQFF
TRBJ2-5 NA few TRBV15 CATSNPSADQETQYF
NA NA NA TRBV20-1 CSARRESFNQPQYF
TRBJ1-1 NA NA TRBV16 CASSRFSGGTEAFF
TRBJ1-6 TRBD1 NA TRBV12-5 CASGLAGTGGCYFDSPLHF
TRBJ1-2 NA few TRBV4-1 CASSLPANNYGYTF
TRBJ2-5 NA few TRBV20-1 CSASLPGVETQYF
TRBJ2-1 TRBD1 many TRBV20-1 CSAFRQGGYNEQFF
TRBJ2-7 NA NA TRBV18 CASSPELGLREQYF
TRBJ2-5 NA few TRBV29-1 CSVEVDRLKTQYF
TRBJ2-5 TRBD2 NA TRBV5-1 CASSLQLAGGGEQYF
TRBJ1-2 TRBD1 NA TRBV2 CASSLGQGDYTF
TRBJ2-7 NA NA TRBV21-1 CASSVRDTSYEQYF
TRBJ1-2 NA few TRBV5-1 CASSLDRPSNYGYTF
TRBJ2-5 TRBD2 few TRBV9 CASSVAGGVEGETQYF
NA TRBD1 NA TRBV28 CASRDDRVGNEQYF
TRBJ2-1 TRBD2 NA TRBV6-1 CVSSDWLAVDNEQFF
TRBJ2-1 TRBD2 NA TRBV20-1 CSARRLAGGSLDEQFF
TRBJ2-3 NA NA TRBV7-3 CASSLTGGRDTQYF
TRBJ2-7 TRBD1 NA TRBV13 CASSGQGNSYEQYF
TRBJ2-3 NA NA TRBV20-1 CSASPYSTDTQYF
TRBJ2-1 NA NA TRBV5-1 CASTSGYSYNEQFF
TRBJ2-7 TRBD2 NA TRBV20-1 CSAHGLAGAREQYF
TRBJ2-7 NA many TRBV28 CASSLADSRLYEQYF
TRBJ2-7 NA few TRBV7-2 CASSLRQVFGEQYF
TRBJ2-2 NA once TRBV7-3 CASSCGRTGELFF
TRBJ1-6 TRBD1 NA TRBV6-2/TRBV6-3 CASTTGQNSPLNF
TRBJ1-4 NA NA TRBV27 CASSSLSGQVNEKLFF
TRBJ2-1 NA once TRBV7-2 CASSLASSDFSEQFF
TRBJ1-4 TRBD1 few TRBV28 CASSLRSGGNEKLFF
TRBJ2-1 NA NA TRBV7-6 CASSTDPQPYNEQFF
TRBJ1-3 NA NA TRBV7-2 CASSPVVGASGNTIYF
TRBJ2-7 TRBD1 NA TRBV28 CASSFSGGINEQYF
NA TRBD2 few TRBV29-1 CSVEQGLSGGTYEQYF
TRBJ2-1 NA NA TRBV7-2 CASSWARGLNNEQFF
TRBJ2-1 TRBD2 NA TRBV5-1 CASSSLADNEQFF